These 11 T cell receptor beta chains were sequenced from one sample in a study of STAT3 mutations in large granular lymphocyte leukemia. Whole-study findings and limits: Every T-cell large granular lymphocyte leukemia patient had at least one immunodominant TCR beta clonotype.

These TCRs' antigens remain unknown. The assay was immunoSEQ multiplex PCR, and TCRdb's table has in-frame clones only and misses some. This table holds 10,000 to 15,000 clones, around 90% found once. Sequenced: peripheral blood mononuclear cells. These receptors were collected from a man between 35 and 55 years old with T-cell large granular lymphocyte leukemia. Some clones in this sample may be carry-over from other donors' samples.

The chain carries TRBV4-3 and TRBJ2-6, with D hard to call. V was shortened by 4 bases and J by 0 bases, with 4 bases between the two germline ends. The germline CDR1 and CDR2 sequences are LGHNA and YSLEER. The CDR3 is 14 residues long. The CDR3 DNA reads TGCGCCAGCAGCCTTAGCTCTGGGGCCAACGTCCTGACTTTC. This gives the protein CASSLSSGANVLTF.

The V call is TRBV6-5, the J call TRBJ2-7; tentatively, D is TRBD1 or TRBD2 (5 bases each). The ends were cut back, 5 bases at V and 3 bases at J, with 14 bases in the middle. The CDR3 has 14 amino acids. CDR1 MNHEY and CDR2 SVGAGI come from the germline V gene. The CDR3 spells CASSLGPSGYEQYF. As DNA, the CDR3 is TGTGCCAGCAGTCTGGGACCGTCGGGCTACGAGCAGTACTTC.

V is TRBV6-1 and J is TRBJ1-2, with D hard to call. The CDR3 is 16 amino acids. Looked up from germline, CDR1 is MNHNS and CDR2 is SASEGT. Trimming pared 1 base from V and 4 bases from J, leaving 16 bases between. CDR3 sequence (DNA): TGTGCCAGCAGTGAAGGGACCGCCACATCCTTCTATGGCTACACCTTC. Translating gives CASSEGTATSFYGYTF.

V usage is TRBV6-5 and J usage is TRBJ1-5; tentatively, D is TRBD1 (5 bases). V lost 3 bases to trimming and J lost 5 bases, with 17 bases between them. The germline V gene has CDR1 MNHEY and CDR2 SVGAGI. The CDR3 sequence is 16 residues long. The DNA of the CDR3 is TGTGCCAGCAGTTATTGGGGCTATGGGGCTGATCAGCCCCAGCATTTT. This sequence encodes CASSYWGYGADQPQHF.

The J gene is TRBJ2-3, the V gene TRBV29-1, with TRBD1 matching 7 bases. There are 13 residues in the CDR3. Germline assignment: CDR1 SQVTM and CDR2 ANQGSEA. With V trimmed by 6 bases and J by 0 bases, 3 bases remained unmatched. DNA of the CDR3: TGCAGCGTCACGGGACAGAGCACAGATACGCAGTATTTT. Translating it yields CSVTGQSTDTQYF.

The V and J genes are TRBV4-3 and TRBJ1-5, with D unclear. Germline V gene lookup returns CDR1 LGHNA and CDR2 YSLEER. V lost 0 bases and J 1 base, leaving 7 bases between the germline ends. The CDR3 runs to 15 residues. The CDR3 nucleotides read TGCGCCAGCAGCCAAGATGTAAACAGCAATCAGCCCCAGCATTTT. Its protein is CASSQDVNSNQPQHF.

The chain uses TRBV7-9 and TRBJ2-7, with 10 bases aligning to TRBD1. This CDR3 region has 14 residues. Germline CDR1 is SEHNR and CDR2 is FQNEAQ (reference sequence). Trimming removed 5 bases from V and 4 bases from J; junction bases left unmatched: 5. For the CDR3, the DNA is TGTGCCAGCAGCCAGAGGGACAGGGGTTACGAGCAGTACTTC. Translated, it gives CASSQRDRGYEQYF.

The V and J genes are TRBV19 and TRBJ2-2; D might be TRBD1 or TRBD2, each matching 6 bases. Trimming removed 3 bases from V and 5 bases from J, with 10 bases in between. CDR3 length equals 14 residues. Germline V gene lookup returns CDR1 LNHDA and CDR2 SQIVND (reference sequence). The CDR3 region has the DNA TGTGCCAGTAGTATGAGAGGGGGGACCGGGGAGCTGTTTTTT. Translation gives CASSMRGGTGELFF.

This clone was counted a single time. V gene TRBV18 combines with J gene TRBJ1-1; 7 positions agree with TRBD1. V shed 2 bases, J shed 1 base, and the junction held 1 base outside the gene matches. The CDR3 has 14 amino acids. Germline loops: CDR1 KGHSH, CDR2 LQKENI. CDR3 sequence (DNA): TGTGCCAGCTCACCAGCAGGGGGGAACACTGAAGCTTTCTTT. This codes for CASSPAGGNTEAFF.

The chain carries TRBV5-1 and TRBJ1-4, with no clear D. Trimming stripped 0 bases from V and 0 bases from J, with 9 bases between. Looked up from germline, CDR1 is SGHRS and CDR2 is YFSETQ. The CDR3 runs 16 residues. CDR3 DNA sequence: TGCGCCAGCAGCTTGGTGGGCAGTGCAACTAATGAAAAACTGTTTTTT. It yields the protein CASSLVGSATNEKLFF. Using reference TRBV5-1 and TRBJ1-4 for the parts outside the CDR3, the full variable domain is KAGVTQTPRYLIKTRGQQVTLSCSPISGHRSVSWYQQTPGQGLQFLFEYFSETQRNKGNFPGRFSGRQFSNSRSEMNVSTLELGDSALYLCASSLVGSATNEKLFFGSGTQLSVL.

The CDR3 here is CASSLGDRGHEQYF. The DNA of the CDR3 is TGTGCCAGCAGCTTAGGGGACAGGGGCCACGAGCAGTACTTC. The gene calls are TRBV7-2 and TRBJ2-7, with TRBD1 identical over 10 bases. V lost 1 base, J lost 5 bases, and 2 bases stayed unmatched. There are 14 residues in the CDR3. Looked up from germline, CDR1 is SGHTA and CDR2 is FQGNSA.